This TCR beta chain was observed in a study of molecular identifiers for immune sequencing clone quantification. General study findings and limits: The study reportedly detected spiked Jurkat TCR RNA from one cell among some 1 million naive cells.

Germline V CDR1 and CDR2: SGHDN, FVKESK. The CDR3 is 17 residues long. TCRdb recomputed calls from the PCR reads with MiXCR, one row per CDR3 protein. The repertoire holds about 640,000 distinct CDR3 sequences, with about 20% as singletons. About this clonotype: Its target is not known. A read error may produce the germline difference seen at one junction end.

The specimen was naive CD8+ T cells from blood, with Jurkat cell RNA spiked in. Subset described: FACS-sorted CD8+CD4-CCR7+CD45RA+ naive T cells. The TCR was taken from a human donor in good health. Some libraries in this study had Jurkat cell RNA spiked in. The chain recombines TRBV14 with TRBJ2-2, with D possibly TRBD1 on 6 matching bases. CDR3 bases: TGTGCCAGCAGCCAAGATAGAATGGGACACCTATCCGGGCAGCTGTTTTTT. This codes for CASSQDRMGHLSGQLFF.